These T cell receptor beta chains were read from a single sample in a study of cytomegalovirus exposure and HLA in healthy donors. The repertoire was sequenced with immunoSEQ multiplex PCR; TCRdb's copy has only in-frame clones and lacks some. The sample holds approximately 130,000 clones, 70% to 90% seen once. The sample taken for sequencing was PBMCs. These receptors were taken from a woman in her thirties in good health and CMV-seronegative. Each CDR3 is given with its conserved first and last residue. Fields, in order: clone size, D gene, V gene, J gene, CDR3 DNA, CDR3 protein. A D gene is named only where the DNA matches it firmly. Only some rows state a clone size, as once, few, many or a class for expanded clones.

clone size: .
D gene: .
V gene: TRBV18
J gene: TRBJ1-2
CDR3 DNA: TGTGCCAGCTCACCAAGGCTAGAGGACTATGGCTACACCTTC
CDR3 protein: CASSPRLEDYGYTF

clone size: .
D gene: .
V gene: TRBV6-6
J gene: TRBJ1-2
CDR3 DNA: TGTGCCAGCCATCTTCTCGACAGGAGCTACACCTTC
CDR3 protein: CASHLLDRSYTF

clone size: once
D gene: .
V gene: TRBV2
J gene: TRBJ1-5
CDR3 DNA: TGTGCCAGCAGCCCCCACGGGGAGGATCAGCCCCAGCATTTT
CDR3 protein: CASSPHGEDQPQHF

clone size: .
D gene: .
V gene: TRBV4-1
J gene: TRBJ2-2
CDR3 DNA: TGCGCCAGCAGCCAAGGTGACAGGAGTACCGGGGAGCTGTTTTTT
CDR3 protein: CASSQGDRSTGELFF

clone size: .
D gene: TRBD2
V gene: TRBV2
J gene: TRBJ2-7
CDR3 DNA: TGTGCCAGCAGTGGCGGGGGTGGTTACGAGCAGTACTTC
CDR3 protein: CASSGGGGYEQYF

clone size: few
D gene: .
V gene: TRBV18
J gene: TRBJ2-5
CDR3 DNA: TGTGCCAGCCAGTACCAAGAGACCCAGTACTTC
CDR3 protein: CASQYQETQYF

clone size: .
D gene: .
V gene: TRBV30
J gene: TRBJ1-2
CDR3 DNA: TGTGCCTGGAGTGTATCAACTAACTATGGCTACACCTTC
CDR3 protein: CAWSVSTNYGYTF

clone size: .
D gene: TRBD1
V gene: TRBV6-5
J gene: TRBJ2-7
CDR3 DNA: TGTGCCAGCAGTTACTCGAAACAGGGGGTAGGATACGAGCAGTACTTC
CDR3 protein: CASSYSKQGVGYEQYF

clone size: .
D gene: .
V gene: TRBV6-6
J gene: TRBJ2-1
CDR3 DNA: TGTGCCAGCAGTTACTTGGAGGATGAGCAGTTCTTC
CDR3 protein: CASSYLEDEQFF

clone size: .
D gene: .
V gene: TRBV5-4
J gene: TRBJ1-2
CDR3 DNA: TGTGCCAGCAGCTTGGGCAGGGGAGTCGGTGGCTACACCTTC
CDR3 protein: CASSLGRGVGGYTF

clone size: .
D gene: .
V gene: TRBV15
J gene: TRBJ1-2
CDR3 DNA: TGTGCCACCAGCAGAGATAGGGGCCCCAATGGCTACACCTTC
CDR3 protein: CATSRDRGPNGYTF

clone size: few
D gene: TRBD2
V gene: TRBV30
J gene: TRBJ2-1
CDR3 DNA: TGTGCCTGGAGCATCGGGACTATGGACAATGAGCAGTTCTTC
CDR3 protein: CAWSIGTMDNEQFF